A selection of T cell receptor beta chains follows, all from one sample in a study of radiation and T cells in renal cell carcinoma. Clones were read by immunoSEQ multiplex PCR, and TCRdb kept only the in-frame ones, dropping some. The sample includes around 140,000 clones, 70% to 90% of them seen just once. The sample consisted of blood, taken from a patient whose treatment included radiotherapy and nephrectomy. Source of these receptors: a woman aged 45 to 65 with renal cell carcinoma. Each CDR3 is given with its conserved first and last residue. Fields, in order: CDR3 DNA, CDR3 protein, J gene, clone size, V gene, D gene. A D gene is named only where the DNA matches it firmly. Part of the rows lack a size; the others show once, few, many or a class for expanded clones.

TGTGCCAGCAGGTTAGACTTGGGGGGCAATGAGCAGTTCTTC | CASRLDLGGNEQFF | TRBJ2-1 | . | TRBV6-6 | .
TGTGCCAGCAGCAATGGACAGCCCTACGAGCAGTACTTC | CASSNGQPYEQYF | TRBJ2-7 | . | TRBV7-9 | .
TGTGCCACCAGCCCCGGGGGGATCTATAATTCACCCCTCCACTTT | CATSPGGIYNSPLHF | TRBJ1-6 | . | TRBV15 | .
TGTGCCAGCAGTGAGTTTCGCGAGACCCAGTACTTC | CASSEFRETQYF | TRBJ2-5 | few | TRBV2 | .
TGTGCCAGCAGCGTACCAAGGGAAGGCACTGAAGCTTTCTTT | CASSVPREGTEAFF | TRBJ1-1 | . | TRBV28 | .
TGTGCCAGCAGACAGACAGGGGGCCATGAGCAGTTCTTC | CASRQTGGHEQFF | TRBJ2-1 | . | TRBV6-6 | TRBD1
TGTGCCAGCAGCCCCCAACGTGGGGGCCAAGAGACCCAGTACTTC | CASSPQRGGQETQYF | TRBJ2-5 | . | TRBV7-9 | .
TGTGCCAGCAGCTCTCCGGGACTAGGCACAGATACGCAGTATTTT | CASSSPGLGTDTQYF | TRBJ2-3 | . | TRBV7-9 | TRBD2
TGTGCCAGCAGCTTGAGGAACGACACTGAAGCTTTCTTT | CASSLRNDTEAFF | TRBJ1-1 | . | TRBV11-2 | .
TGCAGTGCTAGAGATAGCGGGGAGCTGTTTTTT | CSARDSGELFF | TRBJ2-2 | . | TRBV20-1 | .
TGCGCCAGTAGTGGTGAGATTGAGGGCACCGGGGAGCTGTTTTTT | CASSGEIEGTGELFF | TRBJ2-2 | . | TRBV10-2 | .
TGTGCCAGCAGCTCTAAAAAAGTCCTCTATGGCTACACCTTC | CASSSKKVLYGYTF | TRBJ1-2 | . | TRBV7-2 | .
TGTGCCAGCAGTTTATCCAGTAACACCGGGGAGCTGTTTTTT | CASSLSSNTGELFF | TRBJ2-2 | once | TRBV27 | .
TGTGCCAGCAGCTTAGTTTCTGCGGGGGGGGAAGGAGAGACCCAGTACTTC | CASSLVSAGGEGETQYF | TRBJ2-5 | once | TRBV7-2 | TRBD2
TGCGCCAGCAGCTTGGCAGGGGTTGGGACTGAAGCTTTCTTT | CASSLAGVGTEAFF | TRBJ1-1 | . | TRBV5-1 | .
TGTGCCAGCAGCGTAAGAACAGGGAAAGAGACCCAGTACTTC | CASSVRTGKETQYF | TRBJ2-5 | . | TRBV7-2 | .
TGTGCCAGTAGTAAAGGACAGGCGATTGAAAACTATGGCTACACCTTC | CASSKGQAIENYGYTF | TRBJ1-2 | . | TRBV19 | TRBD1
TGCGCCAGCAGCTCGGAACCTCAAGGTGAAACCCATGGCTACACCTTC | CASSSEPQGETHGYTF | TRBJ1-2 | . | TRBV5-1 | .
TGTGCCAGTAGTATTTCGGGGAACGAGCAGTACTTC | CASSISGNEQYF | TRBJ2-7 | many | TRBV19 | .
TGTGCCAGCAGGCCCACAGGGGGCCGGTACGAGCAGTACTTC | CASRPTGGRYEQYF | TRBJ2-7 | once | TRBV2 | TRBD1
TGCGCCAGCAGTGAGTACAGGGGGCATTCACCCCTCCACTTT | CASSEYRGHSPLHF | TRBJ1-6 | few | TRBV10-1 | TRBD1
TGTGCCAGCAGCTCCCTTAACTACGAGCAGTACTTC | CASSSLNYEQYF | TRBJ2-7 | . | TRBV7-9 | .
TGTGCCAGCTCTGATTGGCAGGGCGGGCGCGAGCAGTACTTC | CASSDWQGGREQYF | TRBJ2-7 | . | TRBV5-5 | .
TGTGCCAGCAGCCCGCGTGGGGACAGTTCTGGAAACACCATATATTTT | CASSPRGDSSGNTIYF | TRBJ1-3 | . | TRBV5-8 | TRBD1
TGTGCCAGCGCAACCGGGACAGGCTACGAGCAGTACTTC | CASATGTGYEQYF | TRBJ2-7 | . | TRBV7-2 | TRBD1
TGCGCCAGCAGCCAAGATCTTTTTGGTGGAAACACCATATATTTT | CASSQDLFGGNTIYF | TRBJ1-3 | . | TRBV4-3 | .
TGCGCCAGCAGCTTGTCCGGAATCAGCTCCTACGAGCAGTACTTC | CASSLSGISSYEQYF | TRBJ2-7 | . | TRBV5-1 | .